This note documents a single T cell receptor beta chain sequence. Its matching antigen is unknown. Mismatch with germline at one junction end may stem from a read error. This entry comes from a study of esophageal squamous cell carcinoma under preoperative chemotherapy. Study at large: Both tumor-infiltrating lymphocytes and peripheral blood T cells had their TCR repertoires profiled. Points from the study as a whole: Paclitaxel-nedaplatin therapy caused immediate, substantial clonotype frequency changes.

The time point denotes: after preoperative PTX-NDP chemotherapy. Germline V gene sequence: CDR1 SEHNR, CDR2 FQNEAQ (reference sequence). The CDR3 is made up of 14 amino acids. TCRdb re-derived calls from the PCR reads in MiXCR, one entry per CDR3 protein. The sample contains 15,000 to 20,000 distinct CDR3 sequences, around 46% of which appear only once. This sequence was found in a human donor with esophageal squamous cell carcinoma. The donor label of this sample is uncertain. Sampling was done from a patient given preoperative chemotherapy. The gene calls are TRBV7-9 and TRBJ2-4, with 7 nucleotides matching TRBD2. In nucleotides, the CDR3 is TGTGCGAGCAGCGGGGCCGGAGCCCAAAACACCCAGTACTTC. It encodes CASSGAGAQNTQYF.